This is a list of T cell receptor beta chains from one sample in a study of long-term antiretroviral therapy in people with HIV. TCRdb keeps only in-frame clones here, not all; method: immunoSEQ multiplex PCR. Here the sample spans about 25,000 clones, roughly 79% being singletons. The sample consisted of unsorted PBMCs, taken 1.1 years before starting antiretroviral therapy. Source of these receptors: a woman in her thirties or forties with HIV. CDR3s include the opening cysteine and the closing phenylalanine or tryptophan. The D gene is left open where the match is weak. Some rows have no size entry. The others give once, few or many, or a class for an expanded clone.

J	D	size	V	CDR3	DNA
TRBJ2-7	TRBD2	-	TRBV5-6	CASSVPGLASYEQYF	TGTGCCAGCAGCGTGCCGGGACTAGCCTCCTACGAGCAGTACTTC
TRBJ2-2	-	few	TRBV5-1	CASSLGSRGPGTGELFF	TGCGCCAGCAGCTTAGGATCCCGGGGCCCGGGCACCGGGGAGCTGTTTTTT
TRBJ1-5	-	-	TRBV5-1	CASSLGDGSNQPQHF	TGCGCCAGCAGCTTGGGGGACGGAAGCAATCAGCCCCAGCATTTT
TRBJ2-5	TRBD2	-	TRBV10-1	CASSPPGRSGEETQYF	TGCGCCAGCAGCCCTCCCGGTAGGAGCGGGGAGGAGACCCAGTACTTC
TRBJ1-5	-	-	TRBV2	CASSLGVRQPQHF	TGTGCCAGCAGCTTGGGGGTCCGGCAGCCCCAGCATTTT
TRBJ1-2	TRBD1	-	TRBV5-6	CASSGHGQVGGYTF	TGTGCCAGCAGCGGCCACGGACAGGTCGGAGGCTACACCTTC
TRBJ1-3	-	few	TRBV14	CASSRQGPGNTIYF	TGTGCCAGCAGCCGCCAGGGACCCGGAAACACCATATATTTT
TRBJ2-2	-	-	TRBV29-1	CSVGGRTDTGELFF	TGCAGCGTTGGGGGGCGGACGGACACCGGGGAGCTGTTTTTT
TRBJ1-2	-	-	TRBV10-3	CAIASNYGYTF	TGTGCCATTGCATCTAACTATGGCTACACCTTC
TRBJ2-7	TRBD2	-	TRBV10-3	CAGGGYSYEQYF	TGTGCCGGGGGGGGGTACTCCTACGAGCAGTACTTC
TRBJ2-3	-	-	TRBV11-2	CASSSLGTAHAQYF	TGTGCCAGCAGCTCTTTGGGGACTGCCCATGCGCAGTATTTT
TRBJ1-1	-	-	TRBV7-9	CASSLDGEAEAFF	TGTGCCAGCAGCTTAGATGGAGAAGCTGAAGCTTTCTTT
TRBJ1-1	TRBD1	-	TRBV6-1	CASSEFLAQGAMNTEAFF	TGTGCCAGCAGTGAATTTCTCGCTCAGGGGGCGATGAACACTGAAGCTTTCTTT
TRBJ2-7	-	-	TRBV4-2	CASSSGLTSYEQYF	TGTGCCAGCAGTTCTGGACTCACCTCCTACGAGCAGTACTTC
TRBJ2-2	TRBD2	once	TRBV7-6	CASSFPPGTSGNPNTGELFF	TGTGCCAGCAGCTTCCCCCCCGGGACTAGCGGAAACCCGAACACCGGGGAGCTGTTTTTT
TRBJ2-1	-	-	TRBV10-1	CASSGSRYNEQFF	TGCGCCAGCAGTGGGTCCCGGTACAATGAGCAGTTCTTC